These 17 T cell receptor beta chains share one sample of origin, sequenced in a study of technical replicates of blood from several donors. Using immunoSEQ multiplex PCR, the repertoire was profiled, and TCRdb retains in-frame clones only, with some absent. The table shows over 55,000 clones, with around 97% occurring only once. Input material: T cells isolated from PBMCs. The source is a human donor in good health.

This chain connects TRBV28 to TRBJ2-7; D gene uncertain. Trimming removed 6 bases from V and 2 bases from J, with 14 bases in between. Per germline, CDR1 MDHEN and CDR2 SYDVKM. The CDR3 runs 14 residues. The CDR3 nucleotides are TGTGCCAGCAGCCCCCAGGCAGTTACCTACGAGCAGTACTTC. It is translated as CASSPQAVTYEQYF.

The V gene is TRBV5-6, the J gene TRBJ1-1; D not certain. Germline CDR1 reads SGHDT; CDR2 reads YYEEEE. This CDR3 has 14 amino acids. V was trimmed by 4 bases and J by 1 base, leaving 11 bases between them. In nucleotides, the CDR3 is TGTGCCAGCAGCCCCACCTGGCAGAACACTGAAGCTTTCTTT. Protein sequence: CASSPTWQNTEAFF.

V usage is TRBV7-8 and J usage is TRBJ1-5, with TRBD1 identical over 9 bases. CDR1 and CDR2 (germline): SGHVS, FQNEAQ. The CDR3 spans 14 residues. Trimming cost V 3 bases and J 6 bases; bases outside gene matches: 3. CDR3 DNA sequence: TGTGCCAGCAGCTTCGGGACAGGGAGTCAGCCCCAGCATTTT. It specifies CASSFGTGSQPQHF.

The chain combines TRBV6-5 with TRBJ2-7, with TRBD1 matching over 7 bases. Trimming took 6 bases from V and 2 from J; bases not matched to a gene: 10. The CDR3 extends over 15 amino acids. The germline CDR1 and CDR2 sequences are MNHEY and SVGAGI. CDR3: CASRVGGARAYEQYF. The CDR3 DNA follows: TGTGCCAGCAGGGTAGGGGGCGCGAGAGCCTACGAGCAGTACTTC.

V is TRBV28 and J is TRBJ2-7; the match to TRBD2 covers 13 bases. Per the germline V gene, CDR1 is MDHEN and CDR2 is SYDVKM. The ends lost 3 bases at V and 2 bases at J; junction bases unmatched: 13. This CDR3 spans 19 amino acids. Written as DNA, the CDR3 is TGTGCCAGCAGTTTCTACAGCTCACCGGGACTAGCGGGGACCTACGAGCAGTACTTC. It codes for CASSFYSSPGLAGTYEQYF.

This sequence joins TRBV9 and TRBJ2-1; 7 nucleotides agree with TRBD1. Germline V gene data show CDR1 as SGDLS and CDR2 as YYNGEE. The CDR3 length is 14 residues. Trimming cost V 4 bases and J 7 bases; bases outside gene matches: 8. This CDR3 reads CASSLGQSLNEQFF. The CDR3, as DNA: TGTGCCAGCAGCTTGGGACAGAGTCTTAATGAGCAGTTCTTC.

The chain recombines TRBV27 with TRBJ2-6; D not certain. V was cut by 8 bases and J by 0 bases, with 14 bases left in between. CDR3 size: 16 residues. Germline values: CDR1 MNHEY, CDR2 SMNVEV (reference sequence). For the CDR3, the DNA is TGTGCCAGCTACCCCGCGTTTCACTCTGGGGCCAACGTCCTGACTTTC. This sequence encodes CASYPAFHSGANVLTF.

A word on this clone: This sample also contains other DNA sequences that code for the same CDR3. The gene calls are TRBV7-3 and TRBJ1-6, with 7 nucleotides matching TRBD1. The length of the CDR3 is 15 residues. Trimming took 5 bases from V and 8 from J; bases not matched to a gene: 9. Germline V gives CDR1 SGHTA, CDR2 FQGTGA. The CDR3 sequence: CASSQTGSSDSPLHF. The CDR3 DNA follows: TGTGCCAGCAGCCAGACAGGGTCTTCGGATTCACCCCTCCACTTT.

The CDR3 nucleotides are TGTGCCAGCAGCGAACGGGGGGGGAACACCGGGGAGCTGTTTTTT. This codes for CASSERGGNTGELFF. The chain has TRBV11-3 and TRBJ2-2; 8 bases agree with TRBD2. Germline V gene data show CDR1 as SGHNT and CDR2 as YENEEA. The V segment lost 5 bases and the J segment 1 base; nucleotides outside the gene matches: 3. The CDR3 covers 15 residues.

The CDR3 region has the DNA TGTGCCAGTAGTATGCGCGCCCCATTCAAAAACATTCAGTACTTC. It yields the protein CASSMRAPFKNIQYF. The chain links TRBV19 to TRBJ2-4; the D is unclear. The V end lost 3 bases, the J end lost 3 bases, and 12 bases lay between the germline ends. The CDR3 is made up of 15 amino acids. The germline V gene encodes CDR1 LNHDA and CDR2 SQIVND (reference sequence).

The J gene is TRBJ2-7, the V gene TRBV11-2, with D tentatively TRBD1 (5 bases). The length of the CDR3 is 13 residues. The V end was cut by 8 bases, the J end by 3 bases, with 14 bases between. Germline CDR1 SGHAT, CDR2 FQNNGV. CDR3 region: CASRLGLYYEQYF. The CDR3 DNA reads TGTGCCAGCCGCCTGGGGCTTTACTACGAGCAGTACTTC.

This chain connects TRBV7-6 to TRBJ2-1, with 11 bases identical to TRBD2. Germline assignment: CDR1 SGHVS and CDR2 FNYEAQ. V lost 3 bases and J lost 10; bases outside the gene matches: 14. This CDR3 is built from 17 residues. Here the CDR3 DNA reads TGTGCCAGCAGCTTCACCTCCCGGACTAGCGGGTTTCAAGAGCAGTTCTTC. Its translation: CASSFTSRTSGFQEQFF. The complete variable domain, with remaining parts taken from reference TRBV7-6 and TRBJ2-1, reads GAGVSQSPRYKVTKRGQDVALRCDPISGHVSLYWYRQALGQGPEFLTYFNYEAQQDKSGLPNDRFSAERPEGSISTLTIQRTEQRDSAMYRCASSFTSRTSGFQEQFFGPGTRLTVL.

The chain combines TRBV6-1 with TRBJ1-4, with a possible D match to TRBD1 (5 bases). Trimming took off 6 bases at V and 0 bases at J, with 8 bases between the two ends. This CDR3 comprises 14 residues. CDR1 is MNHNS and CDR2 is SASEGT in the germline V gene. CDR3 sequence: CASRGGATNEKLFF. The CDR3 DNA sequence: TGTGCCAGCAGGGGGGGGGCAACTAATGAAAAACTGTTTTTT.

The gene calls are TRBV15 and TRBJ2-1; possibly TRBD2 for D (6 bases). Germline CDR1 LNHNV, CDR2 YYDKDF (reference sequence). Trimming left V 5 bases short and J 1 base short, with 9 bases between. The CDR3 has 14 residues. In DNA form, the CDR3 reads TGTGCCACCAGCGTCGGACTATCCTACAATGAGCAGTTCTTC. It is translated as CATSVGLSYNEQFF. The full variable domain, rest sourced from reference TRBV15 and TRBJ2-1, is DAMVIQNPRYQVTQFGKPVTLSCSQTLNHNVMYWYQQKSSQAPKLLFHYYDKDFNNEADTPDNFQSRRPNTSFCFLDIRSPGLGDTAMYLCATSVGLSYNEQFFGPGTRLTVL.

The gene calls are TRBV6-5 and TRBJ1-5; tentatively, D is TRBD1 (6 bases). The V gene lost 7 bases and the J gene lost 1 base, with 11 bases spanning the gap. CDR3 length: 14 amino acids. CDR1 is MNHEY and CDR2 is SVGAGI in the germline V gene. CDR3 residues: CASKVTGSNQPQHF. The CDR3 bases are TGTGCCAGCAAAGTGACAGGCAGCAATCAGCCCCAGCATTTT.

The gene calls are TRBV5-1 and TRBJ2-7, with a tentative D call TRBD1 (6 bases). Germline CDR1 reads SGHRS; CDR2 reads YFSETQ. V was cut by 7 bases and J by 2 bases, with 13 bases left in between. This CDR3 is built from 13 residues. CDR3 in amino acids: CASSPTGTYEQYF. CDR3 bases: TGCGCCAGCTCCCCCACAGGGACCTACGAGCAGTACTTC.

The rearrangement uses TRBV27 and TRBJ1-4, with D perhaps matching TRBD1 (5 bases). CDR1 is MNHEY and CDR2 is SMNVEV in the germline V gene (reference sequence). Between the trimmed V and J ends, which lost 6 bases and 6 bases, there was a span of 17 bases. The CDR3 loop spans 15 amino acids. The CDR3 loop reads CASRKLQVHDEKLFF. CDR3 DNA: TGTGCCAGCAGAAAGCTACAGGTCCATGATGAAAAACTGTTTTTT.